This T cell receptor (beta chain) came from a study of blood T cells in healthy people across ages. Findings of the study overall: Whereas aged donors had fewer naive CD4+ cells, long-lived donors had more of them and higher diversity.

A second about 6 to 12 cycle PCR used barcoded and J-beta primers. TCRdb re-called the 5' RACE reads through MiXCR, storing one row per CDR3 protein. The table records some 760,000 distinct CDR3 sequences, just under 25% of them present only once. As concerns this clonotype: Its antigen is still unknown.

The germline V gene has CDR1 SGHVS and CDR2 FNYEAQ. Trimming took off 4 bases at V and 7 bases at J, with 14 bases between the two ends. The CDR3 is 15 residues long. The same data also contributed to another study, on T cells of mothers and their children. From that study: The donors comprised a handful of children and their three healthy Caucasian mothers. The second PCR's M1S primer added sample barcodes and 2-4 random nucleotides. There were over 9 million TCR beta CDR3 reads from each mother and about 3 million from each child.

The receptor comes from a boy aged 10-17 years in good health. Specimen: blood. This chain links TRBV7-6 with TRBJ1-6, with D possibly matching TRBD1 (6 bases). CDR3 in amino acids: CASSSTGQGNSPLHF. The DNA of the CDR3 is TGTGCCAGCAGCTCCACGGGACAAGGCAATTCACCCCTCCACTTT.